The source of this T cell receptor beta chain is a study of identical twins (dated by TCRdb to about 2016). A note on the overall study: To test whether fetal clonotypes persist, the study used deep sequencing on TCR alpha and beta repertoires from monozygotic twins, unrelated adults of various ages, and cord blood. To rule out contamination, replicate twin experiments were performed at different times with different library preparation protocols.

Points on this clonotype: The antigen this receptor binds is unknown. Nothing much larger sits one base from this clone, and base qualities are not available.

Library preparation employed 5' RACE. TCRdb shows the sequencer as Illumina HiSeq 2000. A universal primer binding site was added through template switching, and the final cDNA carried a unique molecular identifier so that TCR cDNA molecules could be counted accurately. Specific primers in the conserved constant-segment region were used to synthesize first-strand cDNA for the TCR alpha and beta chains. To control for contamination, every cDNA library was double barcoded, receiving both a SMART-Mk sample barcode and Illumina barcodes. TruSeq adapter sequences along with Illumina sample barcodes were introduced in two successive PCR steps. The Illumina HiSeq platform was used with custom primers to sequence TCR alpha and beta cDNA libraries. Per the source publication's procedure: Raw reads were processed with MiGEC to extract unique molecular identifiers, and MiXCR was used to determine CDR3 positions. For each individual, recombination models were inferred using an EM algorithm with the repgenHMM and IGoR tools. The tcR package in R was used for shared clonotype analysis, with sharing normalized by the product of cloneset sizes. Out-of-frame nonproductive sequences were analyzed to study raw recombination free of thymic and clonal selection effects. The public reads were quality trimmed at Q25 with fastp and then assembled into clones with MiXCR by TCRdb, keeping productive beta chains. When rows share a CDR3 protein, they turn into one entry using the most common DNA and genes. TCRdb's processing, not the study's, gives the V and J calls here. This sample holds hundreds of thousands of distinct CDR3 sequences; around 8.1% were observed only once. Clones ranked in the top ten supply more than 1.5% of the sample.

Every donor was a healthy Caucasian. The twin cohort consisted of three pairs of female monozygotic twins, all aged roughly 18 to 30 years. Miltenyi CD45RO+ enrichment and human naive T-cell isolation kits were used to isolate memory (CD45RO+) and naive T cells from PBMC. Reading the germline V gene gives CDR1 MGHDK and CDR2 SYGVNS. From the cysteine through the phenylalanine, the CDR3 covers 11 amino acids. Just the 33-base CDR3 DNA is kept, in frame starting at base 1. V is reduced by 7 bases and J by 4 bases, leaving a spacing of 2 bases between them. Study-wide findings and limitations: Zero-insertion analyses could be partly confounded by invariant T cells such as MAIT and iNKT, although diverse VJ usage argued against such confounding for most clonotypes. The excess sharing between twins in beta out-of-frame sequences was weaker because fewer shared sequences reduced the signal-to-noise ratio. Compared with coincidental sharing between unrelated individuals, out-of-frame TCR alpha sequences shared between twins showed an excess of sequences with low generation probability. Fewer insertions were carried by abundant cord blood beta clonotypes, a similar but weaker trend appeared in young adult naive repertoires, and no such trend appeared in memory repertoires. Because the same donors could not be followed over many years, conclusions were based on cross-sectional statistical analysis. In monozygotic twins, out-of-frame TCR alpha sharing was systematically underestimated by recombination models, although the models agreed with sharing between unrelated individuals.

This sample also belongs to another study, concerning yellow fever vaccine responses in identical twins. The second paper states: The T cell response to vaccination in identical twins was reported by the authors to appear partly convergent and partly personalized. In identical twins, the study followed T cell clones that responded to the vaccine with precision.

Material: memory (CD45RO+) T cells sorted from blood. What the cell subset or site label conveys for this sample: CD45RO+ enriched T cells. The chain is encoded by TRBV25-1 joined to TRBJ2-6, with no confident D gene call. This clonotype was obtained from a woman aged 18-29 years in good health. CDR3 sequence: CASNGANVLTF. In nucleotide form, the sequence is TGTGCCAGCAACGGGGCCAACGTCCTGACTTTC.